Here is one T cell receptor (beta chain) with its context. Its antigen is currently not known. Base qualities are not recorded, but no much larger clone differs from it by a single base. In total, 600 or so healthy bone marrow donors made up the cohort. At the time of sampling, every cohort member was nominally healthy, though immune exposures that went unrecorded were likely present. The donor was CMV seropositive and belonged to the group of 250 to 300 seropositive cohort members. A peripheral blood sample was provided by each donor, and peripheral blood mononuclear cells were used for TCR beta sequencing. The Qiagen DNeasy Blood Extraction Kit was used to extract genomic DNA from the blood cell samples. The library was built by means of the immunoSEQ multiplex PCR assay. For the multiplex PCR, a mixture combining 60 forward primers for TCR Vbeta segments and 13 reverse primers for TCR Jbeta segments was used. The CDR3 region of rearranged TCR beta genes was amplified from genomic DNA by a multiplex PCR assay. On the Illumina HiSeq System, the amplified TCR beta libraries were sequenced as 87-base-pair reads. On the study's bioinformatics: In a later analysis, roughly 80 million unique TCR beta chains were counted across the approximately 640 repertoires, and roughly 10 million of these chains were shared by at least two donors. Raw reads were error-corrected and collapsed into unique sequences with a nearest-neighbor algorithm that merged closely related sequences to remove PCR and sequencing errors. V, D and J gene segments were assigned by aligning CDR3 sequences to IMGT reference sequences. For a sequence to be retained, at least a six-nucleotide match to both a V gene segment and a J gene segment was required. Rearrangements were called productive when the CDR3 lacked stop codons and stayed in frame with V and J; all others were non-productive. CDR3 was defined by IMGT convention, running from the second conserved V-encoded cysteine to the conserved J-encoded phenylalanine. The earlier analysis of a few hundred of the donors excluded sequences that lacked an unambiguous match to a single V gene segment. An earlier analysis of 587 of the donors classified V segments as functional when productive rearrangements were above 56.7% and as segregating when the standard deviation between donors was above 5%. A statistical classification framework was built for diagnosing cytomegalovirus status from the catalog of TCR beta chain sequences. A later analysis assigned V and J genes by comparing TCR nucleotide sequences with IMGT/GENE-DB human TR gene sequences. In a later analysis, CDR3 sequences and most-parsimonious VDJ recombination scenarios were assigned using the TCRdist pipeline. In a later analysis, each TCR beta chain was defined by its CDR3 amino acid sequence together with its V-gene family, and reads lacking a unique V-gene family were excluded. In a later analysis, approximately 590 highly shared, low-generation-probability nucleotide sequences were removed to address suspected cross-contamination and a sequencing artifact. In a later analysis, a clonal expansion index for each public chain was calculated from normalized within-repertoire ranks of inferred template counts. In a later analysis, generation probabilities were computed using a VDJ recombination model fitted to out-of-frame rearrangements, and the results were checked against IGoR. In a later analysis, hypergeometric tests were used to score TCR-TCR, TCR-HLA and TCR-CMV co-occurrence, with a repertoire-size bias correction applied to TCR pairs. False discovery rates were estimated in a later analysis by permuting HLA or CMV assignments 20 times. In a later analysis, co-occurring TCRs were grouped using DBSCAN, and TCRdist sequence similarity was added for clustering within HLA-allele-positive subsets. For co-occurrence clustering, repertoires with fewer than 30,000 or more than 120,000 public chains were excluded, along with a handful of repertoires with anomalous nucleotide sharing. In TCRdb, the immuneACCESS table is reduced to in-frame sequences with V and J assigned. These tables do not hold every clone; where another copy was compared, an unresolved V gene accounts for under half, and the others remain unexplained. V, J and clone size reflect that table, while D and trimming were determined from the DNA. Recorded for this sample are about 45,000 clones; around 90% of them occurred a single time. Jointly, the top ten make up 6.5% to 9.5% of the sample.

This record comes from a study of cytomegalovirus exposure and HLA in healthy donors (dated by TCRdb to 2016 to 2017). About the full investigation: In an earlier analysis of around 540 of the donors, under 300 Gb of sequence data and just under 120 million unique TCR beta sequences from roughly 190 million T cells were reported. Donor age, sex, ethnicity and CMV serostatus were compiled together with the repertoire data. The genetic ancestry cluster associated with self-reported Caucasian donors included 70% to 85% of the roughly 390 genotyped donors. In addition to the first cohort of 666 subjects, a separate validation cohort of under 150 different subjects was used. The later analysis used no new phenotypic data to find candidate immune exposures, relying instead on TCR beta sequences and their occurrence across donors. An early release that covered 640 HLA-typed donors contained around 300 gigabases of sequencing data and roughly 84 million unique TCR sequences. The study aimed to test whether cataloging public T cell receptors could reveal signatures of past pathogen exposure. Among around 400 genotyped donors of the cohort, an average of around 240,000 unique TCR beta nucleotide sequences were sequenced per donor, roughly a sixth of them non-productive. High-throughput TCR immunosequencing, statistical association of individual TCRs with disease status, and machine learning were combined to predict cytomegalovirus infection status. Because of strong linkage in the cohort, roughly five DR-DQ haplotypes were treated as single units for association and clustering. A later genetic analysis used genome-wide SNP genotypes for about 65% of the 666 donors, treating that subset as a discovery cohort. HLA typing covered class I and class II loci at four-digit resolution. An earlier analysis of roughly 600 of the donors used high-throughput TCR beta sequencing to judge whether each TCR beta V gene segment behaved as functional or pseudogenic. Using immunosequencing, the study profiled T cell repertoires from some 670 subjects and related those repertoires to cytomegalovirus serostatus. Every discovery cohort repertoire had been produced on one sequencing platform. Typing coverage differed by locus: A, B, C, DRB1 and DQB1 were typed in about 620-640 donors, DQA1 in 500 to 550, DPA1 in around 610, and DPB1 in around 490. In a later analysis, previously published TCR beta repertoires from some 640 donors were re-analyzed and high-resolution HLA genotyping was added so that TCR occurrence patterns could be studied.

Reading from cysteine to phenylalanine, the CDR3 counts 19 amino acids. The kept DNA is CDR3 alone, 57 bases in frame from the first base. Germline trimming: 5 bases from V, 3 bases from J; junction bases outside gene matches: 21. From a lookup of the germline V gene, CDR1 and CDR2 are MDHEN and SYDVKM. The full study reports these points: Broadly in line with IMGT annotations, most TCR beta V segments showed up in productive rearrangements about 87% or about 30% of the time in an earlier analysis of approximately 600 of the donors. For the cohort, immune exposure information was limited to CMV serostatus. Most TCR sequences were seen in very few donors, while some public TCRs were found in many individuals. It was suggested by the authors that the approach could potentially be generalized to other disease states and immunological phenotypes. In a later analysis, several top co-occurrence clusters were reported to appear linked to parvovirus B19, influenza, CMV and Epstein-Barr virus. The earlier analysis of approximately 540 of the donors excluded approximately 17 rarely observed V segments, including chromosome 9 orphons, because counts were too low. According to a later analysis, most CMV-associated TCR beta chains appeared to be HLA-restricted, and the HLA associations seemed to be driven largely by CMV exposure. Because HLA typing was missing for some donors at each locus, association tests included only the typed subset. In a later analysis, HLA-associated TCR beta chains were found to be more clonally expanded and to have lower generation probabilities than equally common non-associated chains. Some IMGT-functional V segments, including TRBV6-2 and TRBV6-3, could not be distinguished by the 87-base-pair reads and were therefore excluded. A total of 150 to 200 TCR beta chains were listed by the study as associated with cytomegalovirus. The classifier was reported to diagnose cytomegalovirus status with high specificity and sensitivity in both the original and validation cohorts. The presence/absence analyses assumed that sequencing depth was roughly uniform across donors, and that assumption may not be true. This cohort had only TCR beta chains sequenced, and the lack of alpha or paired-chain data limited which features could be detected. Assigning TCR associations to individual alleles was difficult when HLA alleles, especially DR and DQ, strongly co-occurred. V-gene and J-gene trimming of TCR beta chains was associated with a missense DCLRE1C variant in a later genetic analysis, and the association was replicated in an independent cohort. A few of the identified cytomegalovirus-associated TCR beta chains were confirmed in vitro to be specific for cytomegalovirus antigens. At a false discovery rate of 0.05, a later analysis linked some 17,000 TCR beta sequences to specific HLA alleles. The sequencing pipeline was judged likely to have produced a cluster of highly shared sequence variants as a technical artifact. Linkage disequilibrium might explain the correlated functional status among segregating V segments, but an unknown experimental factor could not be ruled out. A later analysis found that TCR association rates varied across HLA loci, with DRB1 alleles showing the most associated TCRs and HLA-C alleles the fewest. A further reported finding was that TCR beta sequences accurately predicted the HLA-A and HLA-B alleles for most subjects in the first cohort. According to a later genetic analysis, donors in an Asian-associated ancestry cluster had fewer N-insertions in productive TCRs than the approximately 670-donor mean.

Sequencing was done on a sample of PBMCs. The receptor comes from a woman aged 40 to 50 in good health and CMV-seropositive. The chain is made from TRBV28 and TRBJ1-2; 7 central nucleotides agree with TRBD1. The DNA sequence is given as TGTGCCAGCAGTGCACCGAGACAGGGAAAAGGTCCTAGCTACTATGGCTACACCTTC. The resulting protein is CASSAPRQGKGPSYYGYTF.